The rows below give T cell receptor beta chains drawn from one sample of a study of T cell responses to AZD1222 COVID-19 vaccine. TCRdb keeps only in-frame clones here, not all; method: immunoSEQ multiplex PCR. The data include about 140,000 clones; the top ten clones carry under 2.5%. What was sequenced was peripheral blood. All receptors come from an adult in good health. Both conserved end residues are part of each CDR3. A D gene is named only where the DNA matches it firmly.

d_call	v_call	j_call	cdr3_aa	cdr3_nt
TRBD1	TRBV27	TRBJ2-2	CASSPYGRGLTGELFF	TGTGCCAGCAGTCCCTACGGCAGGGGGCTCACCGGGGAGCTGTTTTTT
NA	TRBV5-1	TRBJ1-1	CASSNVNTEAFF	TGCGCCAGCAGTAATGTGAACACTGAAGCTTTCTTT
NA	TRBV19	TRBJ1-5	CASTVGGFEREPQHF	TGTGCCAGTACCGTGGGAGGGTTTGAGAGGGAGCCCCAGCATTTT
NA	TRBV20-1	TRBJ1-1	CSASSAGMNTEAFF	TGCAGTGCTAGTTCCGCAGGAATGAACACTGAAGCTTTCTTT
NA	TRBV30	TRBJ1-5	CAWLFPYNQPQHF	TGTGCCTGGTTGTTCCCCTACAATCAGCCCCAGCATTTT
NA	TRBV7-2	TRBJ1-4	CASRSGPTANEKLFF	TGTGCCAGCAGGTCCGGACCAACGGCTAATGAAAAACTGTTTTTT
NA	TRBV30	TRBJ1-1	CAWSSGNTEAFF	TGTGCCTGGAGTTCGGGGAACACTGAAGCTTTCTTT
NA	TRBV28	TRBJ2-2	CASSSETGTGELFF	TGTGCCAGCAGCTCAGAGACAGGCACCGGGGAGCTGTTTTTT
NA	TRBV5-8	TRBJ1-4	CASSPRRLVPYSANEKLFF	TGTGCCAGCAGCCCCCGACGGCTGGTTCCCTATTCGGCTAATGAAAAACTGTTTTTT
NA	TRBV5-4	TRBJ2-5	CASSPRVGYQETQYF	TGTGCCAGCAGCCCTCGAGTAGGGTATCAAGAGACCCAGTACTTC
NA	TRBV7-8	TRBJ2-7	CASSPPGTPYEQYF	TGTGCCAGCAGCCCTCCCGGGACACCCTACGAGCAGTACTTC
NA	TRBV4-1	TRBJ1-1	CASSQLGGITEAFF	TGCGCCAGCAGCCAACTAGGAGGGATCACTGAAGCTTTCTTT
NA	TRBV24-1	TRBJ2-7	CATSESRHPYEQYF	TGTGCCACCAGTGAGTCCAGACATCCCTACGAGCAGTACTTC
TRBD1	TRBV9	TRBJ1-1	CASSNRQGLVNTEAFF	TGTGCCAGCAGTAATAGACAGGGTCTGGTGAACACTGAAGCTTTCTTT
NA	TRBV4-1	TRBJ1-2	CASSQVREGFLEYGYTF	TGCGCCAGCAGCCAAGTTAGAGAGGGTTTCTTAGAGTATGGCTACACCTTC
NA	TRBV7-9	TRBJ1-2	CASSSPTGGPYGYTF	TGTGCCAGCAGCTCACCCACAGGAGGCCCCTATGGCTACACCTTC
TRBD1	TRBV7-8	TRBJ1-5	CASSFEGGNNQPQHF	TGTGCCAGCAGCTTTGAAGGGGGCAACAATCAGCCCCAGCATTTT
TRBD2	TRBV6-5	TRBJ2-5	CASSRVLAGDKTQYF	TGTGCCAGCAGTCGCGTGTTGGCGGGGGATAAGACCCAGTACTTC
NA	TRBV18	TRBJ1-5	CASSPVKTGVNQPQHF	TGTGCCAGCTCACCCGTAAAAACAGGAGTGAATCAGCCCCAGCATTTT
NA	TRBV30	TRBJ1-4	CAWSVGGPTNEKLFF	TGTGCCTGGAGTGTAGGGGGTCCGACTAATGAAAAACTGTTTTTT
NA	TRBV9	TRBJ1-1	CASSETPTTEAFF	TGTGCCAGCAGTGAGACCCCCACCACTGAAGCTTTCTTT
NA	TRBV6-1	TRBJ1-1	CASSEAGRPRVTEAFF	TGTGCCAGCAGTGAAGCCGGACGTCCCCGGGTCACTGAAGCTTTCTTT
NA	TRBV30	TRBJ2-3	CAWSGRGTDTQYF	TGTGCCTGGAGTGGGCGGGGCACAGATACGCAGTATTTT
TRBD1	TRBV7-2	TRBJ1-3	CASSTYRGWNTIYF	TGTGCCAGCAGCACCTACAGGGGTTGGAACACCATATATTTT
NA	TRBV29-1	TRBJ2-5	CSFGGRDFQETQYF	TGCAGCTTCGGGGGCCGGGACTTTCAAGAGACCCAGTACTTC
NA	TRBV19	TRBJ1-4	CASSKRTERNEKLFF	TGTGCCAGTAGTAAGAGGACAGAACGTAATGAAAAACTGTTTTTT
NA	TRBV10-3	TRBJ1-1	CAISALGRTEAFF	TGTGCCATCAGTGCCCTGGGGAGGACTGAAGCTTTCTTT
TRBD1	TRBV3-1/TRBV3-2	TRBJ2-3	CASSRPTGGPSTDTQYF	TGTGCCAGCAGCCGTCCGACAGGGGGGCCCTCCACAGATACGCAGTATTTT
NA	TRBV19	TRBJ1-5	CASSINAGVDQPQHF	TGTGCCAGTAGTATTAATGCAGGGGTGGATCAGCCCCAGCATTTT
NA	TRBV14	TRBJ1-5	CASSLKGNQPQHF	TGTGCCAGCAGCCTTAAGGGAAATCAGCCCCAGCATTTT
NA	TRBV21-1	TRBJ2-1	CASSCPGRGQGGYVYNEQFF	TGTGCCAGCAGCTGCCCCGGGAGGGGACAGGGGGGTTATGTATACAATGAGCAGTTCTTC
NA	TRBV29-1	TRBJ1-1	CSVGHLTEAFF	TGCAGCGTTGGGCACCTCACTGAAGCTTTCTTT
NA	TRBV5-1	TRBJ1-1	CASSLANSANTEAFF	TGCGCCAGCAGCTTGGCCAACAGCGCGAACACTGAAGCTTTCTTT
TRBD1	TRBV6-6	TRBJ1-2	CASSRDRGPNYGYTF	TGTGCCAGCAGTCGCGACAGGGGACCTAACTATGGCTACACCTTC
NA	TRBV19	TRBJ1-5	CASSADWAEQPQHF	TGTGCCAGTAGTGCGGACTGGGCCGAACAGCCCCAGCATTTT
NA	TRBV7-2	TRBJ1-3	CASSPYPIANTIYF	TGTGCCAGCAGCCCCTATCCCATTGCGAACACCATATATTTT
NA	TRBV19	TRBJ1-3	CASSMAVSGNTIYF	TGTGCCAGTAGTATGGCAGTCTCTGGAAACACCATATATTTT
TRBD1	TRBV11-1	TRBJ1-2	CASSLGTGTYYGYTF	TGTGCCAGCAGCTTAGGGACAGGGACTTACTATGGCTACACCTTC
TRBD1	TRBV5-1	TRBJ2-5	CASSSPPGQAPSVQETQYF	TGCGCCAGCAGCTCACCCCCGGGACAGGCTCCCTCGGTCCAAGAGACCCAGTACTTC
NA	TRBV30	TRBJ2-2	CAWSVGGANTGELFF	TGTGCCTGGAGTGTAGGGGGAGCGAACACCGGGGAGCTGTTTTTT
NA	TRBV19	TRBJ1-1	CASSIVLQGSEAFF	TGTGCCAGTAGTATAGTCCTCCAGGGTTCTGAAGCTTTCTTT
NA	TRBV27	TRBJ1-5	CASRRQEKRGNQPQHF	TGTGCCAGCAGACGACAGGAAAAAAGGGGCAATCAGCCCCAGCATTTT
NA	TRBV6-5	TRBJ1-5	CASAGALRGNQPQHF	TGTGCCAGCGCGGGTGCATTAAGGGGCAATCAGCCCCAGCATTTT
TRBD1	TRBV4-2	TRBJ1-4	CASSRQGAHEKLFF	TGTGCCAGCAGCCGACAGGGGGCACACGAAAAACTGTTTTTT
NA	TRBV5-8	TRBJ1-1	CASSLVEGWYTEAFF	TGTGCCAGCAGCTTGGTGGAGGGATGGTACACTGAAGCTTTCTTT
NA	TRBV28	TRBJ2-7	CASTGNSYEQYF	TGTGCCAGCACAGGGAACTCCTACGAGCAGTACTTC
TRBD2	TRBV4-1	TRBJ2-1	CASSQDLPSGVLDEQFF	TGCGCCAGCAGCCAAGATCTGCCTAGCGGGGTTCTCGATGAGCAGTTCTTC
TRBD2	TRBV2	TRBJ2-3	CASSGLAGTDTQYF	TGTGCCAGCAGTGGGCTAGCGGGCACAGATACGCAGTATTTT
NA	TRBV6-2/TRBV6-3	TRBJ1-1	CASNPTGRMNTEAFF	TGTGCCAGCAACCCGACAGGAAGGATGAACACTGAAGCTTTCTTT
NA	TRBV6-2/TRBV6-3	TRBJ2-6	CASSYSLTGYSGANVLTF	TGTGCCAGCAGCTATTCACTTACAGGTTACTCTGGGGCCAACGTCCTGACTTTC
NA	TRBV28	TRBJ2-7	CASSLVPTKQYF	TGTGCCAGCAGTTTGGTCCCGACAAAGCAGTACTTC
NA	TRBV6-2/TRBV6-3	TRBJ1-1	CASSYIARNTEAFF	TGTGCCAGCAGTTACATTGCGAGGAACACTGAAGCTTTCTTT
TRBD1	TRBV19	TRBJ1-6	CASSGGDRRNSPLHF	TGTGCCAGTAGTGGGGGGGACAGGCGAAATTCACCCCTCCACTTT
NA	TRBV30	TRBJ1-2	CAWSVGSGGADGYTF	TGTGCCTGGAGTGTAGGGTCGGGGGGAGCGGATGGCTACACCTTC
TRBD1	TRBV12-5	TRBJ2-1	CASALVGDRGSYNEQFF	TGTGCTAGTGCCCTCGTCGGAGACAGGGGGTCCTACAATGAGCAGTTCTTC